The clone carrying this T cell receptor beta chain has only a few counts. Antigen specificity is unknown. The sample is drawn from a study of T-cell reconstitution after alpha-beta-depleted transplantation in children. The CDR3 totals 15 residues. Germline V gene lookup returns CDR1 MGHRA and CDR2 YSYEKL. V shed 4 bases and J shed 3 bases, with 12 bases lying between them. Study results and limitations: The study traced high day-60 TCRbeta diversity in some patients to surviving recipient T cells and thymic progenitors. After one year, T-cell counts and TCRbeta diversity mostly came from new T cells. Several hundred rapidly expanded clones from non-depleted graft cells reportedly supplied alpha-beta T cells about two months post-transplant.

Construction of the TCRbeta library involved unique molecular identifiers. MiXCR was run by TCRdb on the PCR reads, yielding one entry per CDR3 protein. Here the sample spans about 300,000 distinct CDR3 sequences, roughly 7.8% being singletons. This chain joins TRBV4-1 and TRBJ2-2; D tentatively fits TRBD1 or TRBD2 (5 bases each). Here the sequenced sample was peripheral blood, taken 360 days after TCRalphabeta/CD19-depleted stem cell transplant. The TCR sequence derives from a female patient aged 2-9 years who had a stem cell transplant for Fanconi anemia, so the T cells may come from the graft donor. The CDR3 reads CASSLGSGHTGELFF. For the CDR3, the DNA is TGCGCCAGCAGCCTCGGTTCGGGGCACACCGGGGAGCTGTTTTTT.